The 7 T cell receptor beta chains below come from one sample, sequenced in a study of blood T cell repertoires in COVID-19. Measured with immunoSEQ multiplex PCR; TCRdb has only the in-frame clones, and not every one. This table holds fewer than 200,000 clones, roughly 85% found once. The material sequenced was PBMCs or T cells enriched from blood (not recorded which). The receptors shown here come from a woman aged 70 to 79 in a cohort exposed to, infected with or recovered from COVID-19 (not recorded which).

This chain joins TRBV7-6 and TRBJ2-3, with unresolved D. Trimming removed 5 bases from V and 3 bases from J, with 18 bases in between. Germline lookup yields CDR1 SGHVS and CDR2 FNYEAQ. The CDR3 extends over 16 amino acids. CDR3 in amino acids: CASSPRRGGGTDTQYF. As DNA, the CDR3 is TGTGCCAGCAGCCCTCGGCGCGGCGGCGGTACAGATACGCAGTATTTT.

The V gene is TRBV28, the J gene TRBJ2-7; 8 bases are a match to TRBD2. In germline, CDR1 is MDHEN, CDR2 SYDVKM. This CDR3 is built from 14 residues. The V segment lost 5 bases and the J segment 6 bases; nucleotides outside the gene matches: 9. The CDR3 sequence: CASSSGSGLSEQYF. As DNA, the CDR3 is TGTGCCAGCAGTAGCGGGAGTGGCCTAAGCGAGCAGTACTTC.

V usage is TRBV9 and J usage is TRBJ2-5; TRBD1 matches 9 bases. V dropped 0 bases and J dropped 4; count of bases not matched to a gene: 1. This CDR3 is built from 14 residues. The V gene's germline CDR1 is SGDLS and CDR2 YYNGEE. The CDR3 loop reads CASSVGQGGETQYF. The CDR3 DNA sequence: TGTGCCAGCAGCGTAGGACAGGGGGGAGAGACCCAGTACTTC. The variable domain in full, with the rest retrieved from reference TRBV9 and TRBJ2-5, is DSGVTQTPKHLITATGQRVTLRCSPRSGDLSVYWYQQSLDQGLQFLIQYYNGEERAKGNILERFSAQQFPDLHSELNLSSLELGDSALYFCASSVGQGGETQYFGPGTRLLVL.

The gene calls are TRBV28 and TRBJ1-2, with D unresolved. This CDR3 is 13 amino acids long. The germline V gene encodes CDR1 MDHEN and CDR2 SYDVKM. Trimming pared 5 bases from V and 7 bases from J, leaving 14 bases between. CDR3 amino acids: CASSLGAGGGYTF. The CDR3 coding sequence is TGTGCCAGCAGTCTCGGAGCGGGAGGTGGCTACACCTTC.

This clone has more than one count but fewer than ten. V and J are TRBV18 and TRBJ1-1; no clear D. CDR1 KGHSH and CDR2 LQKENI come from the germline V gene. There are 14 residues in the CDR3. Trimming cost V 6 bases and J 3 bases, with 14 bases left between them. The CDR3 DNA follows: TGTGCCAGCTCGTCCGCAATGGGCGACACTGAAGCTTTCTTT. Amino acid sequence: CASSSAMGDTEAFF.

The J gene is TRBJ1-3, the V gene TRBV9; a possible D gene is TRBD1 (5 bases). This CDR3 comprises 14 residues. Trimming took off 5 bases at V and 0 bases at J, with 9 bases between the two ends. The germline gives CDR1 SGDLS, CDR2 YYNGEE. The CDR3 region is CASSYRFSGNTIYF. As DNA, the CDR3 is TGTGCCAGCAGTTACAGGTTCTCTGGAAACACCATATATTTT.

The V and J genes are TRBV9 and TRBJ2-1, with D unclear. Trimming removed 0 bases at V and 0 bases at J, with 7 bases between. CDR3 length: 15 residues. CDR1 is SGDLS and CDR2 is YYNGEE in the germline V gene. The CDR3 DNA is TGTGCCAGCAGCGTAGCGGCGGACTCCTACAATGAGCAGTTCTTC. Its protein product is CASSVAADSYNEQFF.